These 14 T cell receptor beta chains were all obtained from the same sample, sequenced in a study of a mutant IDH1 vaccine in newly diagnosed glioma. Time point indicated: week 35, safety follow-up. Topical imiquimod was applied with each vaccine dose, which held 300 ug of mutant IDH1 20-mer peptide. No antigen is known for these receptors. Data came from immunoSEQ multiplex PCR; TCRdb stores just in-frame clones and leaves some out. The profile shows 35,000 to 50,000 clones, roughly 92% of them singletons. The source was PBMCs, collected from a glioma patient whose treatment included an IDH1 peptide vaccine. The receptors shown here come from a man between 45 and 60 years old with glioma.

The rearrangement links TRBV2 to TRBJ2-1; TRBD1 matches at 9 bases. Germline assignment: CDR1 SNHLY and CDR2 FYNNEI. The CDR3 contains 14 residues. V lost 4 bases to trimming and J lost 14 bases; unmatched junction nucleotides: 12. The CDR3 DNA reads TGTGCCAGCAGTGGACAGGGGGGTCGATCGACCAAGTTCTTC. Translating gives CASSGQGGRSTKFF. Complete variable domain (other parts from reference TRBV2 and TRBJ2-1): EPEVTQTPSHQVTQMGQEVILRCVPISNHLYFYWYRQILGQKVEFLVSFYNNEISEKSEIFDDQFSVERPDGSNFTLKIRSTKLEDSAMYFCASSGQGGRSTKFFGPGTRLTVL.

The chain carries TRBV7-9 and TRBJ2-3; D is undetermined. The V gene's germline CDR1 is SEHNR and CDR2 FQNEAQ (reference sequence). The CDR3 is made up of 14 amino acids. V shed 5 bases and J shed 5 bases, with 14 bases lying between them. The chain's CDR3 is CASSPMLGLDTQYF. CDR3 DNA sequence: TGTGCCAGCAGCCCTATGTTGGGGTTAGATACGCAGTATTTT.

V and J are TRBV5-1 and TRBJ2-3; TRBD1 matches at 10 bases. V shed 7 bases, J shed 4 bases, and the junction held 6 bases outside the gene matches. The CDR3 contains 14 residues. Looked up from germline, CDR1 is SGHRS and CDR2 is YFSETQ. The CDR3 coding sequence is TGCGCCAGCTTCGACAGGGGGCCGTCAGATACGCAGTATTTT. This translates into CASFDRGPSDTQYF. The full variable domain, with the rest looked up from reference TRBV5-1 and TRBJ2-3, is KAGVTQTPRYLIKTRGQQVTLSCSPISGHRSVSWYQQTPGQGLQFLFEYFSETQRNKGNFPGRFSGRQFSNSRSEMNVSTLELGDSALYLCASFDRGPSDTQYFGPGTRLTVL.

The count of this clone is one. The chain joins TRBV29-1 to TRBJ2-1, with 10 bases fitting TRBD2. V shed 1 base, J shed 8 bases, and the junction held 2 bases outside the gene matches. CDR3 length equals 13 residues. CDR1 SQVTM and CDR2 ANQGSEA come from the germline V gene. CDR3 bases: TGCAGCGTTGAAGGCCTAGCGGGGGATGAGCAGTTCTTC. This gives the protein CSVEGLAGDEQFF.

In this sample, this clone turned up a few times. The chain couples TRBV20-1 to TRBJ1-1; D gene uncertain. This CDR3 is 11 amino acids long. CDR1 and CDR2 from the germline V gene are DFQATT and SNEGSKA (reference sequence). The V gene lost 3 bases and the J gene lost 2 bases, with 4 bases spanning the gap. This CDR3 is CSASPNTEAFF. The CDR3 region has the DNA TGCAGTGCTAGTCCCAACACTGAAGCTTTCTTT.

This clone was observed a few times. The chain has TRBV4-1 and TRBJ2-7; D gene ambiguous. In germline, CDR1 is MGHRA, CDR2 YSYEKL. The germline V and J ends were trimmed by 0 bases and 3 bases, with 9 bases remaining between them. CDR3 length: 14 residues. The CDR3 reads CASSQDFRSYEQYF. CDR3 nucleotides: TGCGCCAGCAGCCAAGATTTTCGAAGCTACGAGCAGTACTTC.

V gene TRBV5-1 combines with J gene TRBJ2-5, with D perhaps assigned TRBD1 or TRBD2 (6 bases each). V gave up 0 bases and J gave up 2 bases, with 8 bases separating them. Germline V lookup: CDR1 SGHRS, CDR2 YFSETQ. The CDR3 length is 14 residues. Here the CDR3 DNA reads TGCGCCAGCAGCTTGGGAGGGGGGCAAGAGACCCAGTACTTC. It encodes CASSLGGGQETQYF.

CDR3 region: CASRSSGIGNQPQHF. The CDR3 DNA is TGTGCCAGCAGGTCCAGTGGTATCGGCAATCAGCCCCAGCATTTT. The gene calls are TRBV28 and TRBJ1-5; D is ambiguous. Germline CDR1 MDHEN, CDR2 SYDVKM. The CDR3 covers 15 residues. The V end was cut by 6 bases, the J end by 2 bases, with 14 bases between.

A few counts support this clone. J is TRBJ1-1 and V is TRBV28; no reliable D call. Trimming took 7 bases from V and 4 from J, leaving 10 bases between them. Germline CDR1 reads MDHEN; CDR2 reads SYDVKM. The CDR3 covers 12 residues. In nucleotides, the CDR3 is TGTGCCAGCACCCATGCCCGCACTGAAGCTTTCTTT. Translated, it gives CASTHARTEAFF.

The rearrangement joins TRBV29-1 to TRBJ2-5, with D unclear. Germline assignment: CDR1 SQVTM and CDR2 ANQGSEA. V was clipped by 0 bases and J by 5 bases, with 7 bases between them. The CDR3 is 12 amino acids. CDR3 sequence reads: CSVEDLPETQYF. The CDR3 coding sequence is TGCAGCGTTGAAGATCTTCCTGAGACCCAGTACTTC.

V usage is TRBV9 and J usage is TRBJ2-4, with D possibly being TRBD1 (6 bases). Trimming took 10 bases from V and 3 from J, leaving 14 bases between them. Germline V gene sequence: CDR1 SGDLS, CDR2 YYNGEE. This CDR3 has 13 residues. The CDR3 sequence is CASGAGVKNIQYF. In nucleotides, the CDR3 is TGTGCCTCCGGGGCAGGGGTCAAAAACATTCAGTACTTC.

J is TRBJ1-4 and V is TRBV19; maybe TRBD1 (6 bases). The CDR3 sequence is 16 residues long. Trimming took 7 bases from V and 2 from J, leaving 17 bases between them. In germline, CDR1 is LNHDA, CDR2 SQIVND (reference sequence). The CDR3 nucleotides are TGTGCCAGTACCCCCTGGCCTGGACAGACTAATGAAAAACTGTTTTTT. Its translation: CASTPWPGQTNEKLFF.

In its sample, this clone was seen a few times. Other DNA sequences in this sample translate to the same CDR3. CDR3 in amino acids: CASSPSGPYGYTF. In DNA, the CDR3 is TGTGCCAGCAGCCCCTCCGGCCCTTATGGCTACACCTTC. V is TRBV11-2 and J is TRBJ1-2; D is unresolved. This CDR3 is built from 13 residues. Germline-derived CDR1 and CDR2 are SGHAT and FQNNGV. V lost 5 bases to trimming and J lost 5 bases, with 12 bases between them.

In its sample, this clone was seen once. This chain links TRBV9 with TRBJ1-2; D gene uncertain. Trimming pared 6 bases from V and 8 bases from J, leaving 8 bases between. The CDR3 sequence is 10 residues long. Germline CDR1 and CDR2: SGDLS and YYNGEE. The CDR3 bases are TGTGCCAGCAAAGGTGGAGGCTACACCTTC. Translating it yields CASKGGGYTF.